Below, 32 T cell receptor beta chains from the same sample are listed, as sequenced in a study of blood T cell repertoires in COVID-19. Here immunoSEQ multiplex PCR was the method, and the copy in TCRdb shows in-frame clones only, minus some. Of 70,000 to 95,000 clones listed, around four fifths are singletons. Sequenced sample: peripheral blood. The source of these receptors is a human donor in a cohort sampled during active COVID-19.

The gene calls are TRBV5-4 and TRBJ2-7; possibly TRBD1 for D (6 bases). Germline values: CDR1 SGHNT, CDR2 YYREEE (reference sequence). The germline V and J ends were trimmed by 2 bases and 5 bases, with 14 bases remaining between them. CDR3 length: 14 amino acids. The CDR3 is CASSFRGFRDEQYF. CDR3 DNA sequence: TGTGCCAGCAGCTTCAGGGGCTTTAGGGACGAGCAGTACTTC.

The V call is TRBV11-2, the J call TRBJ1-3; D is perhaps TRBD1 (5 bases). Trimming took 0 bases from V and 5 from J, leaving 11 bases between them. Germline loops: CDR1 SGHAT, CDR2 FQNNGV. The CDR3 totals 15 residues. In nucleotides, the CDR3 is TGTGCCAGCAGCTTAGATGCGGGGGGGAGAAACACCATATATTTT. It specifies CASSLDAGGRNTIYF.

The CDR3 DNA is TGTGCCAGCAGCCCCTTGGGGGGCACTGAAGCTTTCTTT. Translating gives CASSPLGGTEAFF. V and J are TRBV5-6 and TRBJ1-1; possibly TRBD1 for D (5 bases). Germline V CDR1 and CDR2: SGHDT, YYEEEE. The CDR3 sequence is 13 residues long. The ends were cut back, 4 bases at V and 4 bases at J, with 11 bases in the middle.

This chain links TRBV5-4 with TRBJ2-1, with 10 bases identical to TRBD1. The CDR3 runs to 15 residues. Germline assignment: CDR1 SGHNT and CDR2 YYREEE (reference sequence). Trimming removed 5 bases from V and 7 bases from J; junction bases left unmatched: 9. The CDR3 reads CASREPGQGRNEQFF. DNA of the CDR3: TGTGCCAGCAGGGAACCGGGACAGGGGAGAAATGAGCAGTTCTTC.

This clone was detected a few times. The chain carries TRBV6-6 and TRBJ2-1; D is unclear. Germline CDR1 MNHNY, CDR2 SVGAGI (reference sequence). Deletions cut 8 bases from V and 1 base from J, with 9 bases between. The length of the CDR3 is 13 residues. CDR3 DNA: TGTGCCAGCCGGGTCCGATCCTACAATGAGCAGTTCTTC. Translated: CASRVRSYNEQFF.

This rearrangement joins TRBV4-2 to TRBJ1-2, with D hard to call. Germline CDR1 and CDR2: LGHNA and YNFKEQ. V lost 0 bases, J lost 4 bases, and 18 bases lay in between. The CDR3 loop spans 17 amino acids. CDR3 sequence (DNA): TGTGCCAGCAGCCAAGAATGGGGTGGAGGCAATGTCTATGGCTACACCTTC. Its protein product is CASSQEWGGGNVYGYTF.

This clone was detected only a few times. This chain links TRBV6-5 with TRBJ2-7; 9 bases are shared with TRBD1. CDR3 length: 14 residues. Germline V CDR1 and CDR2: MNHEY, SVGAGI. V lost 5 bases, J lost 6 bases, and 8 bases stayed unmatched. The CDR3 reads CASSPGQGIREQYF. The CDR3 coding sequence is TGTGCCAGCAGTCCGGGACAGGGTATCCGCGAGCAGTACTTC.

The chain links TRBV28 to TRBJ2-1, with D tentatively TRBD1 (5 bases). The CDR3 totals 15 residues. V lost 2 bases to trimming and J lost 0 bases, with 8 bases between them. Germline V CDR1 and CDR2: MDHEN, SYDVKM. CDR3 DNA sequence: TGTGCCAGCAGTTTAAGGCAGGGCTCCTACAATGAGCAGTTCTTC. Translated, it gives CASSLRQGSYNEQFF.

The rearrangement joins TRBV5-1 to TRBJ1-2, with 7 bases fitting TRBD1. CDR3 length: 13 residues. J lost 2 bases, V lost 5 bases, and 3 bases had no gene match. Germline V lookup: CDR1 SGHRS, CDR2 YFSETQ. For the CDR3, the DNA is TGCGCCAGCAGACCGACAGGGAACTATGGCTACACCTTC. This encodes CASRPTGNYGYTF.

This chain links TRBV2 with TRBJ2-1; 10 nucleotides agree with TRBD2. V dropped 2 bases and J dropped 3; count of bases not matched to a gene: 1. The CDR3 has 15 amino acids. Germline V gene data show CDR1 as SNHLY and CDR2 as FYNNEI. In DNA, the CDR3 is TGTGCCAGCAGTGAATCTAGCGGGAGCTACAATGAGCAGTTCTTC. Residues: CASSESSGSYNEQFF.

This chain connects TRBV3-1 (or the pseudogene TRBV3-2) to TRBJ2-1; D might be TRBD2 (5 bases). The CDR3 contains 15 residues. Germline CDR1 LGHDT, CDR2 YNNKEL (reference sequence). Trimming removed 4 bases from V and 7 bases from J, with 17 bases in between. The chain's CDR3 is CASSRSLGWSNEQFF. CDR3 nucleotide sequence: TGTGCCAGCAGCCGATCACTAGGGTGGTCGAATGAGCAGTTCTTC.

This clone has more than one count but fewer than ten. The chain carries TRBV13 and TRBJ1-6; D not resolved. The CDR3 has 14 residues. Trimming removed 5 bases from V and 10 bases from J, with 15 bases in between. The germline CDR1 and CDR2 sequences are PRHDT and FYEKMQ (reference sequence). In DNA, the CDR3 is TGTGCCAGCAGCCGACTGGCGGTTGAGTCACCCCTCCACTTT. The encoded protein is CASSRLAVESPLHF.

This clone was detected a few times. The genes are TRBV7-6 and TRBJ2-7, with 7 bases fitting TRBD1. The CDR3 is made up of 18 amino acids. Germline assignment: CDR1 SGHVS and CDR2 FNYEAQ. Trimming at V came to 5 bases and at J to 0 bases, leaving 16 bases not matched to a gene. The CDR3 sequence is CASSLRVPTGASSYEQYF. CDR3 coding DNA: TGTGCCAGCAGCCTACGGGTCCCCACAGGGGCGAGCTCCTACGAGCAGTACTTC.

The chain has TRBV18 and TRBJ2-7, with a possible D match to TRBD1 (6 bases). The CDR3 extends over 13 amino acids. CDR1 and CDR2 from the germline V gene are KGHSH and LQKENI. V lost 4 bases, J lost 1 base, and 8 bases lay in between. CDR3 DNA: TGTGCCAGCTCACGGACAGATTCCTACGAGCAGTACTTC. Its protein is CASSRTDSYEQYF.

V is TRBV28 and J is TRBJ2-1; perhaps TRBD1 as D (5 bases). This CDR3 region has 16 residues. V was pared by 6 bases and J by 8 bases, with 23 bases between. Looked up from germline, CDR1 is MDHEN and CDR2 is SYDVKM. The CDR3 coding sequence is TGTGCCAGCAGCCAACCGGCAGGGCACCCTTTACATGAGCAGTTCTTC. Its translation: CASSQPAGHPLHEQFF.

The rearrangement joins TRBV27 to TRBJ1-2, with D perhaps TRBD1 (5 bases). Looked up from germline, CDR1 is MNHEY and CDR2 is SMNVEV (reference sequence). Trimming pared 5 bases from V and 4 bases from J, leaving 23 bases between. The CDR3 spans 17 residues. CDR3 in DNA: TGTGCCAGCAGTCCCTATACGGGGGGGAGAATGGGCTATGGCTACACCTTC. Translating it yields CASSPYTGGRMGYGYTF.

In the case of this clone: At one end the junction does not follow the germline gene, possibly because of a read error. This chain joins TRBV7-3 and TRBJ1-2; perhaps TRBD1 as D (5 bases). The length of the CDR3 is 13 residues. The V gene's germline CDR1 is SGHTA and CDR2 FQGTGA. This chain's CDR3 is CASSVGMGRQLLF. The DNA for the CDR3 is TGTGCCAGCAGCGTTGGCATGGGCAGACAGTTACTCTTC.

The table lists this clone with a count of one. The same CDR3 is also encoded by other DNA sequences in this sample. This chain uses TRBV7-9 with TRBJ2-2; 7 bases agree with TRBD2. Trimming at V came to 3 bases and at J to 2 bases, leaving 3 bases not matched to a gene. The CDR3 spans 15 residues. Germline CDR1 is SEHNR and CDR2 is FQNEAQ (reference sequence). The CDR3 is CASSLGGTNTGELFF. CDR3 in DNA: TGTGCCAGCAGCTTGGGGGGGACCAACACCGGGGAGCTGTTTTTT.

The chain uses TRBV7-9 and TRBJ2-2, with TRBD1 identical over 9 bases. This CDR3 region has 16 residues. Germline trimming cut 5 bases from V and 1 base from J; bases unmatched to any gene: 5. Germline V lookup: CDR1 SEHNR, CDR2 FQNEAQ (reference sequence). The CDR3 DNA follows: TGTGCCAGCAGCAATCCGGGACAGGGGAACACCGGGGAGCTGTTTTTT. This sequence encodes CASSNPGQGNTGELFF.

This clone was picked up one time. V gene TRBV6-6 combines with J gene TRBJ2-4; 7 positions agree with TRBD2. The V segment lost 5 bases and the J segment 3 bases; nucleotides outside the gene matches: 13. Germline V gene sequence: CDR1 MNHNY, CDR2 SVGAGI (reference sequence). The CDR3 has 17 amino acids. The CDR3 protein is CASSPFRPGGGKNIQYF. CDR3 DNA sequence: TGTGCCAGCAGTCCCTTCCGACCGGGAGGTGGCAAAAACATTCAGTACTTC.

The genes are TRBV10-3 and TRBJ1-2, with 7 nucleotides matching TRBD1. The germline V gene encodes CDR1 ENHRY and CDR2 SYGVKD. The length of the CDR3 is 15 residues. The V gene end was trimmed by 4 bases and the J gene end by 3 bases; junction bases not matched to a gene: 8. The CDR3: CAISGAGGLHYGYTF. The CDR3 nucleotides are TGTGCCATCAGTGGCGCAGGGGGGCTTCACTATGGCTACACCTTC.

The chain links TRBV18 to TRBJ2-7; 10 bases line up with TRBD2. The trim removed 2 bases at V and 4 bases at J, leaving 5 bases unmatched. The CDR3 sequence is 15 residues long. Looked up from germline, CDR1 is KGHSH and CDR2 is LQKENI. CDR3 in DNA: TGTGCCAGCTCACCAGCTAGCGGGAGTGCGTACGAGCAGTACTTC. Translation: CASSPASGSAYEQYF.

The CDR3 DNA reads TGTGCCAGTAGTATAGATGCCGGGGGATCTCTTAAGGCCCAGCATTTT. Translating gives CASSIDAGGSLKAQHF. The chain carries TRBV19 and TRBJ1-5; TRBD1 might be the D (5 bases). The ends were cut back, 0 bases at V and 11 bases at J, with 20 bases in the middle. CDR1 is LNHDA, CDR2 SQIVND, per germline (reference sequence). This CDR3 is built from 16 residues.

V usage is TRBV28 and J usage is TRBJ1-1; D remains unclear. Germline values: CDR1 MDHEN, CDR2 SYDVKM. The CDR3 sequence is 13 residues long. Deletions cut 6 bases from V and 4 bases from J, with 12 bases between. CDR3 nucleotide sequence: TGTGCCAGCAGACGCGGTGGAGGCACTGAAGCTTTCTTT. Amino acid sequence: CASRRGGGTEAFF.

The gene calls are TRBV28 and TRBJ1-1; 12 bases align to TRBD1. The germline CDR1 and CDR2 sequences are MDHEN and SYDVKM. This CDR3 region has 15 residues. Unmatched junction bases numbered 9, after V lost 6 bases and J lost 7 bases. The CDR3 region has the DNA TGTGCCAGCAGAGGCGGGGACAGGGGGCCGAATGAAGCTTTCTTT. The encoded protein is CASRGGDRGPNEAFF.

This chain links TRBV7-3 with TRBJ2-7; possibly TRBD1 for D (6 bases). The V end was cut by 5 bases, the J end by 4 bases, with 12 bases between. CDR3 length: 13 amino acids. Germline V lookup: CDR1 SGHTA, CDR2 FQGTGA. CDR3 loop: CASSPPQGYEQYF. CDR3 bases: TGTGCCAGCAGCCCACCGCAGGGGTACGAGCAGTACTTC.

The chain recombines TRBV21-1 with TRBJ1-2; whether TRBD1, the table's D call, matches the DNA was not checked. TRBV21-1 corresponds to a pseudogene. This CDR3 contains 13 residues. The CDR3 DNA follows: TGTGCCAGCAGCAAGACAGGGTTACATGGCTACACCTTC. Its protein is CASSKTGLHGYTF.

This rearrangement joins TRBV21-1 to TRBJ2-1; the D call in the table, TRBD2, was not verified against the DNA. TRBV21-1 is flagged as a pseudogene. The CDR3 totals 16 residues. The CDR3 region is CASSPRGRGSYNEQFF. The CDR3 DNA is TGTGCCAGCAGCCCAAGGGGTCGGGGGAGCTACAATGAGCAGTTCTTC.

The rearrangement links TRBV2 to TRBJ2-3; D perhaps matches TRBD2 (5 bases). CDR3 length: 14 amino acids. Germline CDR1 and CDR2: SNHLY and FYNNEI. V was clipped by 5 bases and J by 5 bases, with 14 bases between them. The CDR3 DNA sequence: TGTGCCAGCAGTCCGGGATCGGTTCGAGATACGCAGTATTTT. This sequence encodes CASSPGSVRDTQYF.

This clone was picked up one time. V usage is TRBV5-4 and J usage is TRBJ2-1; 11 bases fit TRBD2. CDR1 is SGHNT and CDR2 is YYREEE in the germline V gene (reference sequence). This CDR3 has 15 residues. V dropped 4 bases and J dropped 7; count of bases not matched to a gene: 7. The CDR3 sequence is CASSQTSGVFNEQFF. The CDR3, as DNA: TGTGCCAGCAGCCAGACTAGCGGGGTATTTAATGAGCAGTTCTTC.

CDR3 protein: CASSQPGSTDTQYF. The CDR3 DNA sequence: TGTGCCAGCAGCCAACCCGGGAGCACAGATACGCAGTATTTT. This sequence joins TRBV3-1 (or the pseudogene TRBV3-2) and TRBJ2-3; D not resolved. The CDR3 is made up of 14 amino acids. V lost 2 bases and J 0 bases, leaving 6 bases between the germline ends. CDR1 is LGHDT, CDR2 YNNKEL, per germline (reference sequence).

The J gene is TRBJ1-2, the V gene TRBV28, with D uncertain. The length of the CDR3 is 12 residues. Germline V gene sequence: CDR1 MDHEN, CDR2 SYDVKM. The V end lost 2 bases, the J end lost 1 base, and 2 bases lay between the germline ends. The CDR3 bases are TGTGCCAGCAGTTTACTTAACTATGGCTACACCTTC. Residues: CASSLLNYGYTF.